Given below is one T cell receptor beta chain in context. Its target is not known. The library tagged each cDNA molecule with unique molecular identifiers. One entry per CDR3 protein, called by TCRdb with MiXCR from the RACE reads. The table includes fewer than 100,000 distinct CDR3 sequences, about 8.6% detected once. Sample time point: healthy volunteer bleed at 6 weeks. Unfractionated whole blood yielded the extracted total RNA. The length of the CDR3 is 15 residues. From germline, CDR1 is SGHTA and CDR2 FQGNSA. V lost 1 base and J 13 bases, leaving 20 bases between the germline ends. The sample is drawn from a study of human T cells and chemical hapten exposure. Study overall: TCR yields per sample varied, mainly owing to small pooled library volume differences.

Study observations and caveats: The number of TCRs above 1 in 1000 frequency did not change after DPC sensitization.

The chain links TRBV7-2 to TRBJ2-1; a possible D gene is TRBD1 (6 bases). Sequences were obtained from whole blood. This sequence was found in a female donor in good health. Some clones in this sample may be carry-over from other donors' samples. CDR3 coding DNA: TGTGCCAGCAGCTTAGAAGAGCCTAGGGGGAAAGGTCAGTTCTTC. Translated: CASSLEEPRGKGQFF.